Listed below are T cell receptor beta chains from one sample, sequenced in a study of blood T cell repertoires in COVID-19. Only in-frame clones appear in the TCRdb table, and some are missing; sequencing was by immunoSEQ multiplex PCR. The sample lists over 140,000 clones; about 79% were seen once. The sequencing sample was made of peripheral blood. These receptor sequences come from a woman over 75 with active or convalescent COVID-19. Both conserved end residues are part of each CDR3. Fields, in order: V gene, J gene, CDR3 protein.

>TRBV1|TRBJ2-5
CTSSPRKDPGSEETQYF
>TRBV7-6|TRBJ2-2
CASSPRSTGELFF
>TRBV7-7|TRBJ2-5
CASSLGTGRGETQYF
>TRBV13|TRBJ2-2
CASSSMNQQNTGELFF
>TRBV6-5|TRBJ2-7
CASSYIWKGYEQYF
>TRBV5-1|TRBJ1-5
CASSVSGNQPQHF
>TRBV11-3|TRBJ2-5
CASSLLSGGIQETQYF
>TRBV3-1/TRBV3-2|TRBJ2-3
CASSPTASERGGGTDTQYF
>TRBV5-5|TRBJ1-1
CASSLEQWNTEAFF
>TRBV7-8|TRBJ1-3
CASSSYKGDSGNTIYF
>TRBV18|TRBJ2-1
CASNPGQGNEQFF
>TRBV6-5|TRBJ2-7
CASRSGTSHYEQYF
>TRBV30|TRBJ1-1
CAWSHRGGTEAFF
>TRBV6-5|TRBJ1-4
CASSTAGFDEKLFF
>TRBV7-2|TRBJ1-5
CASSLRGTGMSNQPQHF
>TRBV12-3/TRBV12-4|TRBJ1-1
CASSFWGGTEAFF
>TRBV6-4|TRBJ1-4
CASSRDTGEKLFF